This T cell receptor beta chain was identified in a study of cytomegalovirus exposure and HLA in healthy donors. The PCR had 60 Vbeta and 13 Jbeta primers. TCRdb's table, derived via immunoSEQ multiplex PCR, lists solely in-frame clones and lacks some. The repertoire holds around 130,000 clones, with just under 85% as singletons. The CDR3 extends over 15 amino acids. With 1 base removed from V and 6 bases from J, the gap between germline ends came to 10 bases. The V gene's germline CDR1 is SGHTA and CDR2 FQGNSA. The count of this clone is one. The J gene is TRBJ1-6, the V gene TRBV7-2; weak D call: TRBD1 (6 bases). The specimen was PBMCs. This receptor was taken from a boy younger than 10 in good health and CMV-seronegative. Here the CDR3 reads CASSLGGGTNSPLHF. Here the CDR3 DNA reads TGTGCCAGCAGCTTAGGTGGGGGCACTAATTCACCCCTCCACTTT.